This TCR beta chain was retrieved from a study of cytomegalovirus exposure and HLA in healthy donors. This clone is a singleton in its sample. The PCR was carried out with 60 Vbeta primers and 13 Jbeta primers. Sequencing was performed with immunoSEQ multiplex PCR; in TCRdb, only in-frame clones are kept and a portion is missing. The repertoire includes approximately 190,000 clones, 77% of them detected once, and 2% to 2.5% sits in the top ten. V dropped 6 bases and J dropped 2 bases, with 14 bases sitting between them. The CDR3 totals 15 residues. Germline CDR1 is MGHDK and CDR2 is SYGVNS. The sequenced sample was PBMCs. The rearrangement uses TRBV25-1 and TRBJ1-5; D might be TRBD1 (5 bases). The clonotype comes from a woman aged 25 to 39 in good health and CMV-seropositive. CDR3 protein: CASRGAGRGNQPQHF. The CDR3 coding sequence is TGTGCCAGCAGGGGCGCAGGGAGGGGCAATCAGCCCCAGCATTTT.